This is a list of T cell receptor beta chains from one sample in a study of blood T cell repertoires in COVID-19. Measured with immunoSEQ multiplex PCR; TCRdb has only the in-frame clones, and not every one. The sample has 150,000 or so clones, roughly nine tenths seen once; the top ten hold roughly 4%. The specimen was peripheral blood. Receptors originate from a woman in her seventies with acute or convalescent COVID-19. Each CDR3 is given with its conserved first and last residue. A D gene is named only where the DNA matches it firmly. The size entry is marked missing in some rows and otherwise reads once, few, many or a size class.

v_call	j_call	d_call	clone_size	cdr3_nt	cdr3_aa
TRBV19	TRBJ2-1	TRBD2	.	TGTGCCAGTGGGACTAGCGGGGCCGTCCGGAATGAGCAGTTCTTC	CASGTSGAVRNEQFF
TRBV5-1	TRBJ2-3	.	.	TGCGCCAGCAGCTTGGACTCTTATAGCACAGATACGCAGTATTTT	CASSLDSYSTDTQYF
TRBV19	TRBJ1-2	TRBD1	once	TGTGCCAGTAGTGGGACAGGATTAGGAGGCTACACCTTC	CASSGTGLGGYTF
TRBV3-1/TRBV3-2	TRBJ1-6	.	.	TGTGCCAGCAGCCCCACAGGGCCCAATTCACCCCTCCACTTT	CASSPTGPNSPLHF
TRBV20-1	TRBJ1-2	.	.	TGCAGTGCTAGTGCCACTGCGGACTATGGCTACACCTTC	CSASATADYGYTF
TRBV6-2/TRBV6-3	TRBJ2-1	TRBD1	.	TGTGCCAGCAGTAGACAGGGTTTCAATGAGCAGTTCTTC	CASSRQGFNEQFF
TRBV6-1	TRBJ1-3	.	.	TGTGCCAGCAGTGAACCTGGGGCAGTAGTGTACACCATATATTTT	CASSEPGAVVYTIYF
TRBV6-5	TRBJ1-1	TRBD1	few	TGTGCCAGCAGCCGGCCGACAGGGTCCAACACTGAAGCTTTCTTT	CASSRPTGSNTEAFF
TRBV5-1	TRBJ1-6	TRBD1	.	TGCGCCAGCAGCTCCGGACAGGGACAATCACCCCTCCACTTT	CASSSGQGQSPLHF
TRBV20-1	TRBJ1-1	.	.	TGCAGTGCTAGTCTGGGGGCGACGAACACTGAAGCTTTCTTT	CSASLGATNTEAFF
TRBV6-2/TRBV6-3	TRBJ2-1	TRBD1	.	TGTGCCAGCAGCCCTCTCTCAAGGGGGCCCTATGAGCAGTTCTTC	CASSPLSRGPYEQFF
TRBV5-1	TRBJ2-2	TRBD2	.	TGCGCCAGCAGAGACCTAGCGGGAACCGGGGAGCTGTTTTTT	CASRDLAGTGELFF
TRBV24-1	TRBJ2-5	TRBD1	.	TGTGCCACCCAGGGACAGATCCAAGAGACCCAGTACTTC	CATQGQIQETQYF
TRBV28	TRBJ2-7	TRBD1	.	TGTGCCAGCAGTTCAAGGACAGGGTCGTTAGGGTACGAGCAGTACTTC	CASSSRTGSLGYEQYF
TRBV18	TRBJ1-2	TRBD1	.	TGTGCCAGCTCACCACCGATGGACAGGGGGCATGGCTACACCTTC	CASSPPMDRGHGYTF
TRBV18	TRBJ1-3	.	.	TGTGCCAGCTCACCAACCCGTCAGGGCGGAAACACCATATATTTT	CASSPTRQGGNTIYF
TRBV28	TRBJ1-2	TRBD1	.	TGTGCCAGCGGAAACCCCGGGACAGGGTATGGCTACACCTTC	CASGNPGTGYGYTF
TRBV2	TRBJ1-4	TRBD1	few	TGTGCCAGCAGTGGGACAGGAGTAAATGAAAAACTGTTTTTT	CASSGTGVNEKLFF
TRBV3-1/TRBV3-2	TRBJ1-5	.	.	TGTGCCAGCAGCCAAGACTACAGGGAAAACAATCAGCCCCAGCATTTT	CASSQDYRENNQPQHF
TRBV29-1	TRBJ1-5	.	.	TGCAGCGTTGGAGGGAATAGCAATCAGCCCCAGCATTTT	CSVGGNSNQPQHF
TRBV12-5	TRBJ2-3	.	.	TGTGCTAGTGGACTTTCCTTTACAGATACGCAGTATTTT	CASGLSFTDTQYF
TRBV18	TRBJ1-2	.	.	TGTGCCAGCACCCACCCGAACAGGGCGGAAGGCTACACCTTC	CASTHPNRAEGYTF
TRBV14	TRBJ2-1	.	.	TGTGCCAGCAGCCAAAGGGACGCGGGGTGGGGCAATGAGCAGTTCTTC	CASSQRDAGWGNEQFF
TRBV5-4	TRBJ1-5	TRBD1	.	TGTGCCAGCAGCCTGGACAGGGGCTCGGATAGCAATCAGCCCCAGCATTTT	CASSLDRGSDSNQPQHF
TRBV19	TRBJ2-1	TRBD2	.	TGTGCCAGTAGTATCTCGTCGGGGGGGCTCGCTGAGCAGTTCTTC	CASSISSGGLAEQFF
TRBV2	TRBJ2-2	.	.	TGTGCCAGCAGGTCCCTACAGGGATCCGGGGAGCTGTTTTTT	CASRSLQGSGELFF
TRBV11-2	TRBJ1-1	TRBD1	once	TGTGCCAGCAGTTTATTCAGGGGGACTGAAGCTTTCTTT	CASSLFRGTEAFF
TRBV10-2	TRBJ2-5	TRBD2	.	TGCGCCAGCAGTGAGTTCTTTCTGGATATAAAATTAGCGGGAGCTTGGGAAGAGACCCAGTACTTC	CASSEFFLDIKLAGAWEETQYF
TRBV7-9	TRBJ1-5	TRBD1	.	TGTGCCAGCAGCCAACAGGGGTTAAGCCAGCCCCAGCATTTT	CASSQQGLSQPQHF
TRBV18	TRBJ1-3	.	.	TGTGCCAGCTCACCGCGTAATCCCGTCGTTGGAAACACCATATATTTT	CASSPRNPVVGNTIYF
TRBV10-2	TRBJ2-7	TRBD1	.	TGCGCCAGCAGTGAAGGACAGGTCGGCGAGCAGTACTTC	CASSEGQVGEQYF
TRBV19	TRBJ1-1	.	.	TGTGCCAGTAGTATTGGGCTACAGAGAGAGAACACTGAAGCTTTCTTT	CASSIGLQRENTEAFF
TRBV15	TRBJ2-1	.	.	TGTGCCACCAGCGTTGGGGGCCGGGACAATGAGCAGTTCTTC	CATSVGGRDNEQFF
TRBV5-1	TRBJ1-4	.	.	TGCGCCAGCAGCTTCGAAGACGGGGAAAAACTGTTTTTT	CASSFEDGEKLFF
TRBV6-5	TRBJ2-6	.	.	TGTGCCAGCAAATTAGGACAGCTGGGGGCCAACGTCCTGACTTTC	CASKLGQLGANVLTF
TRBV7-9	TRBJ1-5	.	.	TGTGCCAGCAGCTACAGTTCAGGGTTGGAGCCCCAGCATTTT	CASSYSSGLEPQHF
TRBV28	TRBJ1-2	.	.	TGTGCCAGCGGACCAGGGGCGCCCCATGGCTACACCTTC	CASGPGAPHGYTF
TRBV6-5	TRBJ1-1	.	.	TGTGCCAGCAGTTACGGAAGGGGGAACACTGAAGCTTTCTTT	CASSYGRGNTEAFF